Each of the 18 T cell receptor beta chains below was sequenced from the same sample in a study of tumor and adjacent non-tumor tissue in lung cancer. This sample's RNA came from whole unsorted tissue. Three rounds of nested PCR, following a modified ARM-PCR protocol, produced the TCRbeta library. TCRdb used MiXCR to reprocess the multiplex PCR reads, holding one entry per CDR3 protein. Of around 210,000 distinct CDR3 sequences listed, about 71% are singletons. Sample: lung tumor tissue. Receptors were obtained from a man between 60 and 75 years old with non-small cell lung cancer.

This clonotype was recorded many times. The V gene is TRBV6-2 or TRBV6-3, the J gene TRBJ1-2; a weak D match, TRBD1 (5 bases). This CDR3 contains 16 residues. V was shortened by 0 bases and J by 0 bases, with 11 bases between the two germline ends. Per germline, CDR1 MNHEY and CDR2 SVGEGT. In nucleotides, the CDR3 is TGTGCCAGCAGTTACTCGACGGGGCTCCCTAACTATGGCTACACCTTC. Its translation is CASSYSTGLPNYGYTF.

Points on this clonotype: Given the absence of the conserved phenylalanine or tryptophan at the CDR3 end, a read error is likely. The rearrangement links TRBV11-2 to TRBJ2-5; 8 bases line up with TRBD1. This CDR3 has 17 residues. Germline V gene sequence: CDR1 SGHAT, CDR2 FQNNGV. CDR3 amino acids: CASSLGISQGAGETQYL. CDR3 nucleotides: TGTGCCAGCAGTTTAGGAATTAGTCAGGGGGCCGGAGAGACCCAGTACTTA.

This clonotype showed up just a few times. The chain couples TRBV4-1 to TRBJ2-5, with 11 nucleotides matching TRBD2. The V segment lost 2 bases and the J segment 2 bases; nucleotides outside the gene matches: 7. The germline V gene encodes CDR1 MGHRA and CDR2 YSYEKL. This CDR3 is built from 17 residues. The CDR3 DNA reads TGCGCCAGCAGCCAAATAACTAGCGGGAGCTATCAAGAGACCCAGTACTTC. Encoded protein: CASSQITSGSYQETQYF.

As to this clonotype: A read error may explain this, as a much larger clone is one base away. Without the conserved terminal phenylalanine or tryptophan, this CDR3 likely stems from a read error. The genes are TRBV20-1 and TRBJ2-5; D unclear. The ends were cut back, 5 bases at V and 7 bases at J, with 14 bases in the middle. The germline V gene has CDR1 DFQATT and CDR2 SNEGSKA (reference sequence). This CDR3 spans 12 amino acids. CDR3 DNA: TGCAGTGCTTTACAAGGGTGGGGGACCCAGTACTCC. Translating gives CSALQGWGTQYS.

As for this clonotype: Mismatch with germline at one junction end may stem from a read error. This rearrangement joins TRBV11-2 to TRBJ2-5; no clear D gene. Germline CDR1 reads SGHAT; CDR2 reads FQNNGV. CDR3 size: 14 residues. The CDR3: CTSSLATDQEIQYF. The CDR3 DNA is TGTACCAGCAGCCTCGCGACGGACCAAGAGATCCAGTACTTC. The complete variable domain, with remaining parts taken from reference TRBV11-2 and TRBJ2-5, reads EAGVAQSPRYKIIEKRQSVAFWCNPISGHATLYWYQQILGQGPKLLIQFQNNGVVDDSQLPKDRFSAERLKGVDSTLKIQPAKLEDSAVYLCTSSLATDQEIQYFGPGTRLLVL.

Remarks on this clonotype: As the CDR3 is not closed by the conserved phenylalanine or tryptophan, this likely results from a read error. This chain uses TRBV20-1 with TRBJ2-1; either TRBD1 or TRBD2 may fit D (5 bases each). The CDR3 contains 14 residues. V lost 5 bases to trimming and J lost 7 bases, with 18 bases between them. Germline values: CDR1 DFQATT, CDR2 SNEGSKA (reference sequence). This chain's CDR3 is CSASPGPKRNEQFI. In DNA, the CDR3 is TGCAGTGCTTCTCCGGGACCCAAGAGAAATGAGCAGTTCATC.

As regards this clonotype: A read error may produce the germline difference seen at one junction end. V gene TRBV11-3 combines with J gene TRBJ2-1; D is unclear. This CDR3 has 15 amino acids. Germline V CDR1 and CDR2: SGHNT, YENEEA. The CDR3 coding sequence is TGTGCCACCAGCTTATCCGTCAGCTCCTACGATGAGCAGTTCTTC. This codes for CATSLSVSSYDEQFF.

This clonotype was seen ten or more times. The J gene is TRBJ2-1, the V gene TRBV20-1; 8 positions match TRBD2. The CDR3 contains 14 residues. Per the germline V gene, CDR1 is DFQATT and CDR2 is SNEGSKA (reference sequence). Trimming cost V 8 bases and J 4 bases; bases outside gene matches: 10. This chain's CDR3 is CSLRGGGQYNEQFF. The CDR3 nucleotides read TGCAGTCTACGGGGGGGAGGTCAGTACAATGAGCAGTTCTTC.

This chain uses TRBV28 with TRBJ2-7; a possible D gene is TRBD1 (5 bases). This CDR3 is 13 amino acids long. From germline, CDR1 is MDHEN and CDR2 SYDVKM. The V gene lost 11 bases and the J gene lost 7 bases, with 21 bases spanning the gap. CDR3 region: CAGKGWGSEEQYF. Written as DNA, the CDR3 is TGTGCCGGCAAAGGGTGGGGCTCGGAAGAGCAGTACTTC.

In regard to this clonotype: An end of the junction does not agree with germline; a read error may underlie this. The CDR3, as DNA: TGCAGTGCTAGTCTGGACAGGGGGCGGTATTCAACCCTCCACTTT. The encoded protein is CSASLDRGRYSTLHF. This rearrangement joins TRBV20-1 to TRBJ1-6; 11 nucleotides align to TRBD1. Germline CDR1 is DFQATT and CDR2 is SNEGSKA (reference sequence). The CDR3 sequence is 15 residues long.

V usage is TRBV5-4 and J usage is TRBJ2-2; TRBD1 matches at 11 bases. Germline loops: CDR1 SGHNT, CDR2 YYREEE (reference sequence). J gave up 7 bases and V 4 bases, and 15 bases lay outside the gene matches. This CDR3 is built from 18 residues. CDR3 in amino acids: CASSTTRTGGWYGGELFF. Written as DNA, the CDR3 is TGTGCCAGCAGCACTACCCGGACAGGGGGCTGGTATGGCGGGGAGCTGTTTTTT.

In regard to this clonotype: One end of the junction varies from germline; a read error may be responsible. The chain links TRBV11-2 to TRBJ2-3; possible D gene TRBD1, 5 bases. This CDR3 spans 15 amino acids. CDR1 is SGHAT and CDR2 is FQNNGV in the germline V gene. CDR3 DNA sequence: TGTGCCAGCAGCTTAGATCCAGGAACGACAGATACTCAGTATTTT. This encodes CASSLDPGTTDTQYF. The complete variable domain, with remaining parts taken from reference TRBV11-2 and TRBJ2-3, reads EAGVAQSPRYKIIEKRQSVAFWCNPISGHATLYWYQQILGQGPKLLIQFQNNGVVDDSQLPKDRFSAERLKGVDSTLKIQPAKLEDSAVYLCASSLDPGTTDTQYFGPGTRLTVL.

This clonotype was counted many times. This sequence joins TRBV6-2 or TRBV6-3 and TRBJ1-1; no clear D gene. The CDR3 length is 13 residues. Trimming removed 0 bases from V and 11 bases from J, with 13 bases in between. Germline V lookup: CDR1 MNHEY, CDR2 SVGEGT. The CDR3 coding sequence is TGTGCCAGCAGTTACTCGAGCCCGGTCCTTGCTTTCTTT. This gives the protein CASSYSSPVLAFF.

This clonotype appeared a single time. The chain recombines TRBV6-1 with TRBJ2-5; 12 positions agree with TRBD2. Germline CDR1 is MNHNS and CDR2 is SASEGT. The J segment lost 5 bases and the V segment lost 2 bases, leaving 6 bases of the junction unmatched. This CDR3 has 16 residues. The CDR3 loop is CASSELAGGFGETQYF. CDR3 sequence (DNA): TGTGCCAGCAGTGAACTAGCGGGAGGGTTCGGGGAGACCCAGTACTTC.

The chain carries TRBV11-2 and TRBJ2-1; D may be TRBD1 (6 bases). The CDR3 totals 13 residues. Germline CDR1 SGHAT, CDR2 FQNNGV. Between the trimmed V and J ends, which lost 10 bases and 9 bases, there was a span of 19 bases. The CDR3 DNA is TGTGCCACTAGCCCACAGGGAAGGACTGAGCAGTTCTTC. It codes for CATSPQGRTEQFF.

About this clonotype itself: This sequence may be a read error, since a much larger clone differs from it by one base. Likely a read error: the CDR3 ends without its conserved phenylalanine or tryptophan. This chain uses TRBV6-1 with TRBJ1-2; possible D gene TRBD1, 5 bases. The germline V gene has CDR1 MNHNS and CDR2 SASEGT. Trimming left V 7 bases short and J 8 bases short, with 17 bases between. This CDR3 contains 13 residues. CDR3 coding DNA: TGTGCCAGCAAGCCGACAGTAATGGGAGGCTACACCTTA. Translation: CASKPTVMGGYTL.

The genes are TRBV29-1 and TRBJ1-1; no firm D call. This CDR3 has 14 amino acids. Trimming shortened V by 5 bases and J by 0 bases, and 13 bases separated the two germline ends. Germline CDR1 and CDR2: SQVTM and ANQGSEA. CDR3 coding DNA: TGCAGCGTTAACCCGACATGGTTGAACACTGAAGCTTTCTTT. As protein: CSVNPTWLNTEAFF.

This clonotype is judged medium-sized. The chain is built from TRBV11-3 and TRBJ2-1; weak D call: TRBD1 (5 bases). The V and J ends lost 5 bases and 5 bases respectively, with 10 bases between them. Germline V gene lookup returns CDR1 SGHNT and CDR2 YENEEA. The CDR3 sequence is 13 residues long. CDR3 nucleotides: TGTGCCAGCAGCCCCAGACAGAACAATGAGCAGTTCTTC. Its translation: CASSPRQNNEQFF.